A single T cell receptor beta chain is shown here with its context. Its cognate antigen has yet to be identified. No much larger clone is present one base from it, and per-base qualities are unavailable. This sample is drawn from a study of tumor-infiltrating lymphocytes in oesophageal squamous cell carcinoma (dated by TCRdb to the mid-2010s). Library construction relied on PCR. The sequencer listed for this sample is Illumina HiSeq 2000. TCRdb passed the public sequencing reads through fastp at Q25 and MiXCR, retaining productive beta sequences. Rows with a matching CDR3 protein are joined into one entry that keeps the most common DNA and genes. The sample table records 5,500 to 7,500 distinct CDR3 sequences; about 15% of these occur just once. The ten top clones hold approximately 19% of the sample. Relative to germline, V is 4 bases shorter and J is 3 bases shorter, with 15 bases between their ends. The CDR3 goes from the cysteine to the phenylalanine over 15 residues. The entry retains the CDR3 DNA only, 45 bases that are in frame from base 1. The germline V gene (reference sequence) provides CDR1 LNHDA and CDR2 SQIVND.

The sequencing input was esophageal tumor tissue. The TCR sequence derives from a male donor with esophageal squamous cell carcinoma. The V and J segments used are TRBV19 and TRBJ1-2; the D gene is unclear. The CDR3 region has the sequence CASSSFRERDYGYTF. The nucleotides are TGTGCCAGTAGTAGCTTCCGGGAGCGGGACTATGGCTACACCTTC.